The clone carrying this TCR beta chain was recorded a few times. What it binds is unknown. The CDR3 spans 16 residues. Germline lookup yields CDR1 SNHLY and CDR2 FYNNEI. Unmatched junction bases numbered 10, after V lost 11 bases and J lost 1 base. This specimen belongs to a study of cytomegalovirus exposure and HLA in healthy donors. Study-level information: Early released data had roughly 81 million unique TCRs, all coming from HLA-typed donors. There were fewer than 500 genotyped donors. Of these, about 80% fell in the genetic ancestry cluster associated with self-reported Caucasian donors.

Findings and limits, study-wide: Analysis was carried out at a later point, and it linked a missense DCLRE1C variant to TCR beta V- and J-gene trimming. CMV antigen specificity was confirmed in vitro for three CMV-associated chains.

This PCR relied on a set of 60 Vbeta primers and 13 Jbeta primers. Clones were read by immunoSEQ multiplex PCR, and TCRdb kept only the in-frame ones, dropping some. The sample has fewer than 250,000 clones, 70% to 80% seen once. The rearrangement uses TRBV2 and TRBJ2-2; TRBD2 matches 10 bases. The sequence came from a male donor in good health and CMV-seropositive. Sequencing was carried out using PBMCs. The CDR3 nucleotides read TGTGCCGTCCTAGCGGGAGCGATCCTGAACACCGGGGAGCTGTTTTTT. Its protein is CAVLAGAILNTGELFF.